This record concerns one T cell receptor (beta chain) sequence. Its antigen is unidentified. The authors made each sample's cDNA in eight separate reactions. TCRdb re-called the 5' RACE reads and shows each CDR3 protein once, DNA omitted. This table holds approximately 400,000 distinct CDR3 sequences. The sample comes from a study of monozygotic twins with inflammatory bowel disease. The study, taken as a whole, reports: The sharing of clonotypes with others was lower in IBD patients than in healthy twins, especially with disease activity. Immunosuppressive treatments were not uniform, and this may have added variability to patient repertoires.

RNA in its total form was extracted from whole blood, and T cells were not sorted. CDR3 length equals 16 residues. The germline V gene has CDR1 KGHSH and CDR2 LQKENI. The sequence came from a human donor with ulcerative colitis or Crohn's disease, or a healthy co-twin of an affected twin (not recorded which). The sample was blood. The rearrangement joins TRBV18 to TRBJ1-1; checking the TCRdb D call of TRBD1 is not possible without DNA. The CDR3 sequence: CASFSIRDRLNTEAFF. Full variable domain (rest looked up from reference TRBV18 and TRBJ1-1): NAGVMQNPRHLVRRRGQEARLRCSPMKGHSHVYWYRQLPEEGLKFMVYLQKENIIDESGMPKERFSAEFPKEGPSILRIQQVVRGDSAAYFCASFSIRDRLNTEAFFGQGTRLTVV.